The T cell receptor (beta chain) described here comes from a study of shared clonotypes between healthy human individuals. Study context: Per-donor plates numbered three CD4 naive, three CD4 memory, two CD8 naive and one CD8 memory.

CDR1 and CDR2 (germline): ENHRY, SYGVKD. Trimming took off 1 base at V and 1 base at J, with 8 bases between the two ends. The CDR3 is made up of 15 amino acids. Terminally differentiated effector memory CD45RA+ cells were excluded from the naive CD8 cells, which were CD45RO-negative and positively selected for CCR7. Recent vaccinations or acute infections were absent in the healthy HIV-negative adult donors. Regarding the study as a whole: All-four-donor shared clonotypes had higher generation probabilities than non-shared clonotypes did. It was only blood that was sampled, and tissue repertoires likely differ.

Assay: immunoSEQ multiplex PCR; the TCRdb copy retains only in-frame clones and omits some. Of around 2,000,000 clones in the sample, just under 95% were seen once. This clone was seen just once. Its antigen is currently unknown. This receptor was taken from a man between 18 and 35 years old in good health. The sequenced material came from naive CD8+ T cells sorted from blood. J is TRBJ2-1 and V is TRBV10-3; D unclear. The CDR3 is CAISELAASYNEQFF. CDR3 in DNA: TGTGCCATCAGTGAGTTGGCAGCATCCTACAATGAGCAGTTCTTC.